These 8 T cell receptor beta chains were all obtained from the same sample, sequenced in a study of response to subunit inactivated influenza vaccine. TCRdb re-called the RT-PCR reads through MiXCR, storing one row per CDR3 protein. Of roughly 500,000 distinct CDR3 sequences listed, roughly 25% are singletons. The sample consisted of CD4+ T cells sorted from PBMCs, taken 5 days after vaccination. The receptors come from a man aged 50 or older who received an inactivated influenza vaccine.

Here the CDR3 reads CASSNSYGYTF. In DNA, the CDR3 is TGTGCCAGCAGTAACAGCTATGGCTACACCTTC. The chain combines TRBV6-1 with TRBJ1-2; D gene unclear. CDR1 is MNHNS and CDR2 is SASEGT in the germline V gene. V was clipped by 5 bases and J by 4 bases, with 5 bases between them. The length of the CDR3 is 11 residues.

This chain links TRBV28 with TRBJ1-2; 10 bases are a match to TRBD1. The ends lost 7 bases at V and 4 bases at J; junction bases unmatched: 9. CDR1 and CDR2 from the germline V gene are MDHEN and SYDVKM. There are 15 residues in the CDR3. The CDR3 reads CASTLQDRGSYGYTF. CDR3 coding DNA: TGTGCCAGCACCCTACAGGACAGGGGGTCCTATGGCTACACCTTC.

The rearrangement uses TRBV5-6 and TRBJ2-5; 7 bases fit TRBD2. The ends lost 4 bases at V and 3 bases at J; junction bases unmatched: 9. Germline V CDR1 and CDR2: SGHDT, YYEEEE. The CDR3 is made up of 15 amino acids. The CDR3 coding sequence is TGTGCCAGCAGCCCATCCCCGGGGGGAGAAGAGACCCAGTACTTC. Translating gives CASSPSPGGEETQYF.

The V call is TRBV5-1, the J call TRBJ1-2; D is undetermined. Germline V lookup: CDR1 SGHRS, CDR2 YFSETQ. CDR3 length: 14 residues. Trimming cost V 3 bases and J 6 bases, with 15 bases left between them. CDR3 sequence: CASSSGGHKDGYTF. Written as DNA, the CDR3 is TGCGCCAGCAGCTCAGGCGGGCATAAAGATGGCTACACCTTC.

V and J are TRBV20-1 and TRBJ2-6; D might be TRBD1 (6 bases). The CDR3 totals 15 residues. V was cut by 7 bases and J by 4 bases, with 17 bases left in between. Germline loops: CDR1 DFQATT, CDR2 SNEGSKA (reference sequence). CDR3 residues: CSVKRPGEGANVLTF. The CDR3 nucleotides read TGCAGTGTTAAGCGTCCAGGGGAGGGGGCCAACGTCCTGACTTTC.

The chain is built from TRBV4-2 and TRBJ2-5; 7 bases match TRBD2. The CDR3 loop spans 15 amino acids. V shed 4 bases and J 2 bases; nucleotides not matched to a gene: 7. Germline CDR1 and CDR2: LGHNA and YNFKEQ. The CDR3 reads CASSRAAAGQETQYF. CDR3 in DNA: TGTGCCAGCAGCCGGGCGGCAGCGGGACAAGAGACCCAGTACTTC.

CDR3 protein: CASSFSEAPNYGYTF. CDR3 nucleotides: TGCGCCAGCAGCTTTTCAGAGGCCCCTAACTATGGCTACACCTTC. This chain uses TRBV5-1 with TRBJ1-2; D call uncertain. V was trimmed by 2 bases and J by 0 bases, leaving 11 bases between them. The length of the CDR3 is 15 residues. Germline V CDR1 and CDR2: SGHRS, YFSETQ.

This clonotype was counted between two and nine times. This chain connects TRBV5-1 to TRBJ2-7, with no clear D. Trimming stripped 0 bases from V and 5 bases from J, with 12 bases between. Germline loops: CDR1 SGHRS, CDR2 YFSETQ. The CDR3 loop spans 14 amino acids. The CDR3 DNA is TGCGCCAGCAGCTTGGGCGGCCCGGCGGACGAGCAGTACTTC. Protein sequence: CASSLGGPADEQYF.